Listed below are T cell receptor beta chains from one sample, sequenced in a study of cytomegalovirus exposure and HLA in healthy donors. Clones were read by immunoSEQ multiplex PCR, and TCRdb kept only the in-frame ones, dropping some. The data show some 170,000 clones, approximately 72% seen once. Sequences were obtained from PBMCs. The receptors stem from a human donor in good health. CDR3s include the opening cysteine and the closing phenylalanine or tryptophan. Each record gives: D gene, J gene, V gene, clone size, CDR3 DNA, CDR3 protein. A D gene is named only where the DNA matches it firmly. Rows give clone size only sometimes, using once, few, many, or a class for an expanded clone.

D gene: .
J gene: TRBJ1-2
V gene: TRBV7-9
clone size: .
CDR3 DNA: TGTGCCAGCAGCGCAGTTGACTATGGCTACACCTTC
CDR3 protein: CASSAVDYGYTF

D gene: .
J gene: TRBJ2-7
V gene: TRBV29-1
clone size: .
CDR3 DNA: TGCAGCGTGAGGGGGAGCTCCTACGAGCAGTACTTC
CDR3 protein: CSVRGSSYEQYF

D gene: TRBD1
J gene: TRBJ2-3
V gene: TRBV5-1
clone size: few
CDR3 DNA: TGCGCCAGCAGCTTCGGACAGGGTAGGCCAGATACGCAGTATTTT
CDR3 protein: CASSFGQGRPDTQYF

D gene: .
J gene: TRBJ2-7
V gene: TRBV28
clone size: once
CDR3 DNA: TGTGCCAGCAGTTACGGTATCGGGTACGAGCAGTACTTC
CDR3 protein: CASSYGIGYEQYF

D gene: .
J gene: TRBJ1-2
V gene: TRBV30
clone size: few
CDR3 DNA: TGTGCCTGGAGCCCGGACAGCCCGGATCTTTATGGCTACACCTTC
CDR3 protein: CAWSPDSPDLYGYTF

D gene: TRBD1
J gene: TRBJ1-2
V gene: TRBV2
clone size: few
CDR3 DNA: TGTGCCAGCAGTGAAACAACAGGGGATGGCTACACCTTC
CDR3 protein: CASSETTGDGYTF

D gene: TRBD1
J gene: TRBJ2-7
V gene: TRBV6-5
clone size: .
CDR3 DNA: TGTGCCAGCAGTTACTTGCCAGGGGGAGCCTACGAGCAGTACTTC
CDR3 protein: CASSYLPGGAYEQYF

D gene: .
J gene: TRBJ2-3
V gene: TRBV5-4
clone size: .
CDR3 DNA: TGTGCCAGCAGTCCCCCGGGGGACTTCGCAGATACGCAGTATTTT
CDR3 protein: CASSPPGDFADTQYF

D gene: .
J gene: TRBJ2-3
V gene: TRBV15
clone size: .
CDR3 DNA: TGTGCCACCAGCAGAGTTCTAGCTGCCACAGATATGCAGTATTTT
CDR3 protein: CATSRVLAATDMQYF

D gene: .
J gene: TRBJ2-7
V gene: TRBV4-1
clone size: .
CDR3 DNA: TGCGCCAGCAGCCAAGAACTCCTCTACGAGCAGTACTTC
CDR3 protein: CASSQELLYEQYF

D gene: .
J gene: TRBJ2-5
V gene: TRBV13
clone size: .
CDR3 DNA: TGTGCCAGCAGCCCCTTAGGGGTACAAGAGACCCAGTACTTC
CDR3 protein: CASSPLGVQETQYF

D gene: .
J gene: TRBJ1-2
V gene: TRBV18
clone size: .
CDR3 DNA: TGTGCCAGCTCACCACTTACAGAGTGGAACTATGGCTACACCTTC
CDR3 protein: CASSPLTEWNYGYTF

D gene: .
J gene: TRBJ2-7
V gene: TRBV20-1
clone size: once
CDR3 DNA: TGCAGTGCTTACAGGGACGAGCAGTACTTC
CDR3 protein: CSAYRDEQYF

D gene: TRBD2
J gene: TRBJ2-1
V gene: TRBV7-9
clone size: few
CDR3 DNA: TGTGCCAGCAGCTCCTTAGCGGGGGGGCCCGGTGAGCAGTTCTTC
CDR3 protein: CASSSLAGGPGEQFF

D gene: TRBD1
J gene: TRBJ1-1
V gene: TRBV6-5
clone size: .
CDR3 DNA: TGTGCCAGCAGCCCCGACAGGGCCAACACTGAAGCTTTCTTT
CDR3 protein: CASSPDRANTEAFF

D gene: .
J gene: TRBJ1-4
V gene: TRBV6-6
clone size: .
CDR3 DNA: TGTGCCAGCAGTTACAGGGGTAATTTTGAAAAACTGTTTTTT
CDR3 protein: CASSYRGNFEKLFF

D gene: TRBD1
J gene: TRBJ1-2
V gene: TRBV19
clone size: .
CDR3 DNA: TGTGCCAGTAGTAAAGGACAGGGCAATGGCTACACCTTC
CDR3 protein: CASSKGQGNGYTF

D gene: TRBD1
J gene: TRBJ1-2
V gene: TRBV5-1
clone size: .
CDR3 DNA: TGCGCCAGCAGCTTGGAGACAGGGGTGGATGGCTACACCTTC
CDR3 protein: CASSLETGVDGYTF

D gene: .
J gene: TRBJ1-3
V gene: TRBV19
clone size: few
CDR3 DNA: TGTGCCAGTAGTCCAGGGCTCTATGGATCTGGAAACACCATATATTTT
CDR3 protein: CASSPGLYGSGNTIYF

D gene: TRBD2
J gene: TRBJ2-3
V gene: TRBV9
clone size: .
CDR3 DNA: TGTGCCAGCAGCGTCGGGGTTCTAGCGGGGGGGCCGACAGATACGCAGTATTTT
CDR3 protein: CASSVGVLAGGPTDTQYF

D gene: TRBD1
J gene: TRBJ2-1
V gene: TRBV30
clone size: .
CDR3 DNA: TGTGCCTGGAGGACAGGGAGCGCCTACAATGAGCAGTTCTTC
CDR3 protein: CAWRTGSAYNEQFF

D gene: TRBD1
J gene: TRBJ2-1
V gene: TRBV6-5
clone size: .
CDR3 DNA: TGTGCCAGCAGTCCTCTGGACAGGCCTGTCAATGAGCAGTTCTTC
CDR3 protein: CASSPLDRPVNEQFF

D gene: TRBD2
J gene: TRBJ2-3
V gene: TRBV27
clone size: few
CDR3 DNA: TGTGCCAGCAGTGGCCAGGCCGGGACTAGCGACACAGATACGCAGTATTTT
CDR3 protein: CASSGQAGTSDTDTQYF

D gene: .
J gene: TRBJ2-7
V gene: TRBV2
clone size: .
CDR3 DNA: TGTGCCAGCAGTGAACTGAACGGGGGATACGAGCAGTACTTC
CDR3 protein: CASSELNGGYEQYF

D gene: TRBD1
J gene: TRBJ1-2
V gene: TRBV10-3
clone size: .
CDR3 DNA: TGTGCCATCAGTGAGTCGCTGATTAGGGACAGACACAACTATGGCTACACCTTC
CDR3 protein: CAISESLIRDRHNYGYTF

D gene: .
J gene: TRBJ2-4
V gene: TRBV5-1
clone size: .
CDR3 DNA: TGCGCCAGCAGCCCCTTGGGGCCCCAAAACATTCAGTACTTC
CDR3 protein: CASSPLGPQNIQYF